Listed below are T cell receptor beta chains from one sample, sequenced in a study of post-analysis software for immune sequencing data. TCRdb analysed the PCR reads with MiXCR anew, one entry per CDR3 protein. In the table there are a few hundred thousand distinct CDR3 sequences, 35% to 40% of which are singletons. The sequenced material came from blood. Every receptor here comes from a girl between 5 and 17 years old with multiple sclerosis. CDR3s include the opening cysteine and the closing phenylalanine or tryptophan. D genes are given only for firm matches. Size tells how often a clone was seen (once, few, many) or the class of an expanded clone, and some rows leave it out.

>NA|TRBD1|TRBJ1-3|TRBV6-5
TGTGCCAGCAGTCCGACAGGGGGCTCTGGAAACACCATATATTTT
CASSPTGGSGNTIYF
>few|NA|TRBJ1-6|TRBV3-1
TGTGCCAGCAGCCAAGATATGAGGCCCAGGGAAGATTCACCCCTCCACTTT
CASSQDMRPREDSPLHF
>few|NA|TRBJ1-1|TRBV20-1
TGCAGTGCTAGACCAGTCAGGGGACACACTGAAGCTTTCTTT
CSARPVRGHTEAFF
>NA|NA|TRBJ2-1|TRBV29-1
TGCAGCGTGGGCAGGTCATACAATGAGCAGTTCTTC
CSVGRSYNEQFF
>NA|NA|TRBJ1-1|TRBV11-2
TGTGCCAGCAGCTTAGAGTATCAGTTTTCGAACACTGAAGCTTTCTTT
CASSLEYQFSNTEAFF
>NA|TRBD1|TRBJ2-1|TRBV7-6
TGTGCCAGCAGCGACGGGACAGGGAGGGCCAATGAGCAGTTCTTC
CASSDGTGRANEQFF
>many|NA|TRBJ2-3|TRBV9
TGTGCCAGCAGCGTAGCCGAGGGAAGCACAGATACGCAGTATTTT
CASSVAEGSTDTQYF
>few|NA|TRBJ2-1|TRBV3-1
TGTGCCAGCAGCCAAGACAATGAGCAGTTCTTC
CASSQDNEQFF
>many|NA|TRBJ2-3|TRBV20-1
TGCAGTGCCGCCCAAGGTCCGACAGATACGCAGTATTTT
CSAAQGPTDTQYF
>once|NA|TRBJ1-1|TRBV7-9
TGTGCCAGCAGCTTCCTGGGGGGAGTGAACACTGAAGCTTTCTTT
CASSFLGGVNTEAFF
>few|NA|TRBJ2-1|TRBV28
TGTGCCAGCAGTTTGTTCGGCGGGCCGGGTTCCAATGAGCAGTTCTTC
CASSLFGGPGSNEQFF
>once|TRBD1|TRBJ2-5|TRBV2
TGTGCCAGCGACGAGGGGGCCCGCGTCGGTGAGCAGTACTTC
CASDEGARVGEQYF
>NA|NA|TRBJ2-7|TRBV6-2/TRBV6-3
TGTGCCAGCAGCGGGACGGTGAACTCCTACGAGCAGTACTTC
CASSGTVNSYEQYF
>NA|NA|TRBJ2-7|TRBV5-1
TGCGCCAGCAGCTTGGACACTGCAGGGTACGAGCAGTACTTC
CASSLDTAGYEQYF
>many|NA|TRBJ2-1|TRBV7-2
TGTGCCAGCAGCTTGACCAGGACATGGGGGGATGAGCAGTTCTTC
CASSLTRTWGDEQFF
>many|TRBD2|TRBJ2-5|TRBV20-1
TGCAGTGCTAGAAGGGCTAGCGGGGGGGCCGCTAGAGAGACCCAGTACTTC
CSARRASGGAARETQYF
>many|TRBD2|TRBJ2-3|TRBV4-1
TGCGCCAGCAGCCAGGTACTAGCGGGAGGCACAGATACGCAGTATTTT
CASSQVLAGGTDTQYF
>few|NA|TRBJ2-2|TRBV28
TGTGCCAGCAGTTCCTCGAGTAACACCGGGGAGCTGTTTTTT
CASSSSSNTGELFF
>few|TRBD1|TRBJ1-1|TRBV12-3/TRBV12-4
TGTGCCAGCAGTAGACAGGGGGCGGCCACTGAAGCTTTCTTT
CASSRQGAATEAFF
>many|TRBD2|TRBJ2-1|TRBV5-1
TGCGCCAGCAGCCCGCGGGAGCGGGAATTCACTCATAGTGAGCAGTTCTTC
CASSPREREFTHSEQFF
>many|TRBD2|TRBJ2-5|TRBV15
TGTGCCACCAGCACTAGCGGTAAAGAGACCCAGTACTTC
CATSTSGKETQYF
>NA|NA|TRBJ2-7|TRBV7-9
TGTGCCAGCAGCTTAGGGGACACTCACTCCTACGAGCAGTACTTC
CASSLGDTHSYEQYF
>many|TRBD1|TRBJ2-1|TRBV7-2
TGTGCCAGCAGGGCAGTGGACAGGTTCTACAATGAGCAGTTCTTC
CASRAVDRFYNEQFF
>many|NA|TRBJ2-5|TRBV5-6
TGTGCCAGCAGCTTAGGTTCCAACCCCCGGGAGACCCAGTACTTC
CASSLGSNPRETQYF
>NA|NA|TRBJ1-2|TRBV5-1
TGCGCCAGCACCTTGGGGCAGGAAAAGTCTTATGGCTACACCTTC
CASTLGQEKSYGYTF
>NA|NA|TRBJ2-5|TRBV20-1
TGCAGTGCTAGAGATTGGGGAGAAGAGACCCAGCACTTC
CSARDWGEETQHF
>many|TRBD2|TRBJ2-5|TRBV15
TGTGCCACCAGCAGAGAGGGGACTAGCGTCGAGACCCAGTACTTC
CATSREGTSVETQYF
>few|NA|TRBJ2-4|TRBV5-6
TGTGCCAGCAGCTTGGCCGGCAGGGGAGAAGGGAACATTCAGTACTTC
CASSLAGRGEGNIQYF
>many|TRBD1|TRBJ2-1|TRBV15
TGTGCCACCAGCAGAGCGGGACAGGGCTACAATGAGCAGTTCTTC
CATSRAGQGYNEQFF
>NA|TRBD2|TRBJ2-3|TRBV7-6
TGTGCCAGCTCCATGACTAGCGGGAGTCCTGATACGCAGTATTTT
CASSMTSGSPDTQYF
>NA|NA|TRBJ2-3|TRBV5-1
TGCGCCAGCAGCCAGCAGGGACTGCCGGGTGATACGCAGTATTTT
CASSQQGLPGDTQYF
>NA|TRBD2|TRBJ2-1|TRBV24-1
TGTGCCACCGGGGAGCCGGGGGGGAAGTACAATGAGCAGTTCTTC
CATGEPGGKYNEQFF
>many|TRBD1|TRBJ1-5|TRBV6-6
TGTGCCAGCAGAGGACCGGGACAGGGCGCTAATCAGCCCCAGCATTTT
CASRGPGQGANQPQHF
>NA|NA|TRBJ1-4|TRBV6-5
TGTGCCAGCAGCAAAACTCCCCCCCGCTTAAGGGAAAGACTGTTTTTT
CASSKTPPRLRERLFF
>many|TRBD2|TRBJ2-3|TRBV9
TGTGCCAGCAGCGTTTCTAGCGGGAGTACAGATACGCAGTATTTT
CASSVSSGSTDTQYF
>NA|TRBD2|TRBJ2-2|TRBV27
TGTGCCAGCAGTTTGCGCGGGGGTTACCTTATGGACACCGGGGAGCTGTTTTTT
CASSLRGGYLMDTGELFF
>NA|TRBD2|TRBJ2-3|TRBV14
TGTGCCAGCAGCCGGGGACTACCCGGAGATACGCAGTATTTT
CASSRGLPGDTQYF
>NA|NA|TRBJ1-2|TRBV12-3/TRBV12-4
TGTGCCAGCAGTTTTTCAAGCTATGGCTACACCTTC
CASSFSSYGYTF